This T cell receptor (beta chain) came from a study of T cells in tumors after PD-1 blockade. Germline CDR1 LNHDA, CDR2 SQIVND (reference sequence). The V and J ends lost 8 bases and 7 bases respectively, with 15 bases between them. This CDR3 is 12 amino acids long. There are a few counts of this clone. Clones were sequenced by immunoSEQ multiplex PCR, and TCRdb holds only the in-frame ones, with some missing. The table lists approximately 45,000 clones, under 85% of them singletons. The chain is built from TRBV19 and TRBJ2-7; tentatively, D is TRBD1 (5 bases). The TCR comes from a human donor with advanced basal cell or squamous cell carcinoma (not recorded which). The source was PBMCs, collected before anti-PD-1 therapy. CDR3 bases: TGTGCCAGTTCCCCTAGGGGTGCTGAGCAGTACTTC. Protein sequence: CASSPRGAEQYF.